This T cell receptor (beta chain) was sequenced for a study of blood T cell repertoires in COVID-19 (dated by TCRdb to 2020 to 2022). Concerning the study at large: Samples from collaborators originated in the United States, Italy and Spain and spanned both the acute and convalescent phases of COVID-19. The prospective study material was composed of cDNA or gDNA derived from T cells, B-cell-depleted T cells, or PBMCs. The samples were drawn from the first 160 participants of the ongoing ImmuneRACE study and from some 1,300 subjects provided by 6 global collaborators. Where available, HLA class I and class II types were taken from metadata supplied by the sample provider and were not determined by assay-based typing. Deeply sampled blood TCRbeta repertoires from subjects exposed to, actively infected with, or recovered from COVID-19 were included in the dataset. The repertoires were released in a freely available public database intended as a resource for research on the immune response to SARS-CoV-2. Sample metadata almost always included a de-identified subject ID, COVID-19 status, age in years and sex. What the authors observed across the whole study: Clinical and demographic metadata were provided uncurated, with the amount varying by source and participant.

The collaborating institutions used their own protocols to collect whole blood in K2EDTA tubes. For TCRbeta analysis, collaborators shipped samples in one of three forms: frozen whole blood, isolated PBMCs, or DNA extracted from either of those sample types. The immunoSEQ Assay, a bias-controlled multiplex PCR, was used to amplify TCRbeta CDR3 regions from genomic DNA. Per the original workflow: Nucleated cell counts per sample were estimated from amplification of reference gene primers within the assay. To quantify the absolute abundance of each unique TCRbeta CDR3 rearrangement, sequence reads were collapsed and filtered. For each sample, productive Simpson clonality was calculated by taking the square root of Simpson's diversity index across productive rearrangements. The source is immuneACCESS, and TCRdb retained only in-frame sequences with V and J called. Part of the clones is not carried over; for the studies checked, unresolved V genes explain less than half of this, and the remainder is unexplained. From that table come the V and J calls and clone size; the DNA was used to work out D and trimming. Present in this sample are over 90,000 clones, roughly 86% of which were seen just once. The ten largest clones capture around 9.4% of the sample.

As for this clone: The clone's antigen remains unknown. No much larger clone is present one base from it, and per-base qualities are unavailable.

The germline V gene yields SGHTA for CDR1 and FQGNSA for CDR2. From its cysteine to its phenylalanine, the CDR3 spans 15 amino acids. The DNA shown is the 45-base CDR3, in frame from base 1. After removal of 3 bases from V and 6 bases from J, the junction retains 4 bases not matched to a gene. Here the chain combines TRBV7-2 and TRBJ2-2; TRBD2 aligns with 10 central bases. This sequence was found in a man aged 40-49 years with active or convalescent COVID-19. The source material was peripheral blood. The nucleotide sequence reads TGTGCCAGCAGCTTTCTAGCGGGGGTGGCCGGGGAGCTGTTTTTT. This is translated as CASSFLAGVAGELFF.